The 27 T cell receptor beta chains given below trace back to one sample, sequenced in a study of CD8 T cells in Susac syndrome. Random-hexamer reverse transcription was applied to roughly 0.5 to 1 ug RNA. MiXCR, applied by TCRdb to the immunoSEQ multiplex PCR reads, yields one record per CDR3 protein. The table shows 120,000 or so distinct CDR3 sequences, with roughly 93% occurring only once. Sequencing used CD4+ T cells from PBMCs. Source of these receptors: a human donor with multiple sclerosis.

The rearrangement links TRBV25-1 to TRBJ1-2; the match to TRBD1 covers 7 bases. Germline CDR1 and CDR2: MGHDK and SYGVNS. The CDR3 runs 15 residues. The V and J ends lost 3 bases and 5 bases, in that order; junction bases with no gene match: 9. The CDR3 is CASSESGGTEYGYTF. Here the CDR3 DNA reads TGTGCCAGCAGTGAGTCCGGGGGGACAGAGTATGGCTACACCTTC.

This rearrangement joins TRBV7-2 to TRBJ1-4, with a possible D match to TRBD1 (5 bases). V was shortened by 1 base and J by 0 bases, with 9 bases between the two germline ends. Germline CDR1 and CDR2: SGHTA and FQGNSA. The CDR3 extends over 16 amino acids. Written as DNA, the CDR3 is TGTGCCAGCAGCTTAGGGGGGGACGCAACTAATGAAAAACTGTTTTTT. Its protein product is CASSLGGDATNEKLFF.

The CDR3 spells CASSDAQAYGYTF. In DNA form, the CDR3 reads TGTGCCAGCAGTGATGCACAGGCCTATGGCTACACCTTC. This chain joins TRBV2 and TRBJ1-2, with a tentative D call TRBD1 (5 bases). The CDR3 spans 13 residues. The V gene's germline CDR1 is SNHLY and CDR2 FYNNEI. Trimming took 3 bases from V and 4 from J, leaving 9 bases between them. Full variable domain (remainder filled in from reference TRBV2 and TRBJ1-2): EPEVTQTPSHQVTQMGQEVILRCVPISNHLYFYWYRQILGQKVEFLVSFYNNEISEKSEIFDDQFSVERPDGSNFTLKIRSTKLEDSAMYFCASSDAQAYGYTFGSGTRLTVV.

The genes are TRBV2 and TRBJ2-5; D remains unclear. CDR3 length: 13 amino acids. V dropped 5 bases and J dropped 4 bases, with 11 bases sitting between them. Germline V gene lookup returns CDR1 SNHLY and CDR2 FYNNEI. DNA for the CDR3: TGTGCCAGCAGTAGGGATCTCGGAGAGACCCAGTACTTC. It is translated as CASSRDLGETQYF. Full variable domain (missing parts from reference TRBV2 and TRBJ2-5): EPEVTQTPSHQVTQMGQEVILRCVPISNHLYFYWYRQILGQKVEFLVSFYNNEISEKSEIFDDQFSVERPDGSNFTLKIRSTKLEDSAMYFCASSRDLGETQYFGPGTRLLVL.

This chain links TRBV20-1 with TRBJ1-3; D gene uncertain. The CDR3 contains 12 residues. Trimming cost V 5 bases and J 0 bases, with 5 bases left between them. Germline CDR1 DFQATT, CDR2 SNEGSKA (reference sequence). The CDR3 DNA sequence: TGCAGTGCTTTGGGCTCTGGAAACACCATATATTTT. Translated: CSALGSGNTIYF.

The V gene is TRBV7-9, the J gene TRBJ1-5; the D gene is possibly TRBD1 (6 bases). The CDR3 has 13 amino acids. Germline V gene sequence: CDR1 SEHNR, CDR2 FQNEAQ (reference sequence). V lost 7 bases, J lost 1 base, and 8 bases lay in between. CDR3 sequence: CASTGESNQPQHF. As DNA, the CDR3 is TGTGCCAGCACAGGGGAGAGCAATCAGCCCCAGCATTTT.

This chain connects TRBV3-1 to TRBJ2-7; a possible D gene is TRBD2 (6 bases). Trimming took 4 bases from V and 2 from J, leaving 9 bases between them. The CDR3 has 13 amino acids. CDR1 and CDR2 (germline): LGHDT, YNNKEL (reference sequence). This CDR3 reads CASSPGVTYEQYF. The CDR3, as DNA: TGTGCCAGCAGCCCGGGAGTTACCTACGAGCAGTACTTC.

Here the CDR3 reads CASTIAGGPRETQYF. The CDR3 DNA follows: TGTGCCAGCACGATAGCGGGGGGGCCTCGAGAGACCCAGTACTTC. The chain uses TRBV9 and TRBJ2-5; 11 bases are a match to TRBD2. The V and J ends lost 6 bases and 4 bases, in that order; junction bases with no gene match: 8. The CDR3 consists of 15 residues. CDR1 and CDR2 (germline): SGDLS, YYNGEE.

J is TRBJ2-4 and V is TRBV11-3, with D perhaps given as TRBD1 or TRBD2 (5 bases each). CDR3 length equals 15 residues. Germline CDR1 and CDR2: SGHNT and YENEEA. The germline V and J ends were trimmed by 4 bases and 5 bases, with 15 bases remaining between them. The CDR3 DNA sequence: TGTGCCAGCAGCTCCCGGGACCCCGGCGAAAACATTCAGTACTTC. Translating it yields CASSSRDPGENIQYF.

The chain is built from TRBV19 and TRBJ1-5, with unresolved D. Trimming stripped 4 bases from V and 6 bases from J, with 10 bases between. The CDR3 totals 13 residues. Germline V lookup: CDR1 LNHDA, CDR2 SQIVND (reference sequence). In nucleotides, the CDR3 is TGTGCCAGTAGTACCGTCGGTCTTCAGCCCCAGCATTTT. Translating it yields CASSTVGLQPQHF.

The chain joins TRBV7-2 to TRBJ1-3; D unresolved. Between the trimmed V and J ends, which lost 5 bases and 4 bases, there was a span of 6 bases. Germline V gives CDR1 SGHTA, CDR2 FQGNSA. The CDR3 contains 12 residues. CDR3 residues: CASSVTGNTIYF. The CDR3 coding sequence is TGTGCCAGCAGCGTAACAGGAAACACCATATATTTT. Variable domain in full (rest from reference TRBV7-2 and TRBJ1-3): GAGVSQSPSNKVTEKGKDVELRCDPISGHTALYWYRQSLGQGLEFLIYFQGNSAPDKSGLPSDRFSAERTGGSVSTLTIQRTQQEDSAVYLCASSVTGNTIYFGEGSWLTVV.

V gene TRBV7-9 combines with J gene TRBJ1-5; 10 nucleotides line up with TRBD1. With 2 bases clipped from V and 5 bases from J, the junction kept 9 bases outside the gene matches. The length of the CDR3 is 17 residues. Germline lookup yields CDR1 SEHNR and CDR2 FQNEAQ (reference sequence). This CDR3 is CASSLLGDRGEDQPQHF. The CDR3 nucleotides are TGTGCCAGCAGCTTACTCGGGGACAGGGGTGAGGATCAGCCCCAGCATTTT.

DNA for the CDR3: TGTGCCAGTAGTATAGGCCAAAATCAGCCCCAGCATTTT. It codes for CASSIGQNQPQHF. The V call is TRBV19, the J call TRBJ1-5; D not resolved. Trimming took off 1 base at V and 4 bases at J, with 5 bases between the two ends. The CDR3 contains 13 residues. Germline V gene lookup returns CDR1 LNHDA and CDR2 SQIVND (reference sequence).

The rearrangement joins TRBV4-3 to TRBJ1-2, with D maybe TRBD1 (6 bases). Germline V gene sequence: CDR1 LGHNA, CDR2 YSLEER. The germline V and J ends were trimmed by 0 bases and 5 bases, with 19 bases remaining between them. This CDR3 is 17 amino acids long. The CDR3 DNA sequence: TGCGCCAGCAGCCAAGATCTGGGGGCGGAGGAGGAGTATGGCTACACCTTC. Its translation: CASSQDLGAEEEYGYTF.

The gene calls are TRBV5-5 and TRBJ2-1, with D tentatively TRBD2 (6 bases). Trimming removed 6 bases at V and 5 bases at J, with 15 bases between. Germline V gene data show CDR1 as SGHKS and CDR2 as YYEKEE (reference sequence). The CDR3 is 14 residues long. CDR3 sequence (DNA): TGTGCCAGCATCTCTGGGCCGGGGGACAATGAGCAGTTCTTC. The encoded protein is CASISGPGDNEQFF.

The chain uses TRBV2 and TRBJ1-3, with D uncertain. Germline values: CDR1 SNHLY, CDR2 FYNNEI. V lost 5 bases to trimming and J lost 4 bases, with 6 bases between them. The CDR3 extends over 12 amino acids. The CDR3 region is CASSPTGNTIYF. CDR3 sequence (DNA): TGTGCCAGCAGTCCGACAGGAAACACCATATATTTT.

V gene TRBV28 combines with J gene TRBJ2-6; 7 bases map to TRBD1. V dropped 4 bases and J dropped 0; count of bases not matched to a gene: 3. The germline CDR1 and CDR2 sequences are MDHEN and SYDVKM. The CDR3 is 16 residues long. CDR3 nucleotides: TGTGCCAGCAGTTCGGGACAGCTCTCTGGGGCCAACGTCCTGACTTTC. Residues: CASSSGQLSGANVLTF. The whole variable domain, filled in from reference TRBV28 and TRBJ2-6, reads DVKVTQSSRYLVKRTGEKVFLECVQDMDHENMFWYRQDPGLGLRLIYFSYDVKMKEKGDIPEGYSVSREKKERFSLILESASTNQTSMYLCASSSGQLSGANVLTFGAGSRLTVL.

The chain is built from TRBV19 and TRBJ1-4, with D possibly being TRBD1 (5 bases). The germline V and J ends were trimmed by 7 bases and 0 bases, with 9 bases remaining between them. The V gene's germline CDR1 is LNHDA and CDR2 SQIVND (reference sequence). CDR3 length: 14 amino acids. CDR3 sequence reads: CASMGRATNEKLFF. Here the CDR3 DNA reads TGTGCCAGTATGGGGCGAGCAACTAATGAAAAACTGTTTTTT.

The V and J genes are TRBV3-1 and TRBJ2-3, with 8 bases that match TRBD2. The CDR3 runs to 15 residues. Germline trimming cut 3 bases from V and 2 bases from J; bases unmatched to any gene: 4. Germline V gene lookup returns CDR1 LGHDT and CDR2 YNNKEL (reference sequence). The CDR3 bases are TGTGCCAGCAGCCAGTCGGGAGGGATCACAGATACGCAGTATTTT. It encodes CASSQSGGITDTQYF.

This clonotype was picked up one time. The J gene is TRBJ1-2, the V gene TRBV19; D is possibly TRBD1 (5 bases). V lost 7 bases and J lost 8, with 17 bases in between. The CDR3 spans 13 residues. Germline lookup yields CDR1 LNHDA and CDR2 SQIVND (reference sequence). In nucleotides, the CDR3 is TGTGCCAGTAAGAATGACGGGACCCCGGGCTACACCTTC. Encoded protein: CASKNDGTPGYTF.

The rearrangement uses TRBV2 and TRBJ2-5, with D possibly being TRBD2 (5 bases). The CDR3 has 13 residues. The germline gives CDR1 SNHLY, CDR2 FYNNEI. Deletions cut 4 bases from V and 5 bases from J, with 11 bases between. The CDR3 here is CASSGPGKETQYF. The DNA of the CDR3 is TGTGCCAGCAGTGGACCCGGGAAGGAGACCCAGTACTTC. Together with reference TRBV2 and TRBJ2-5, the CDR3 gives the full variable domain: EPEVTQTPSHQVTQMGQEVILRCVPISNHLYFYWYRQILGQKVEFLVSFYNNEISEKSEIFDDQFSVERPDGSNFTLKIRSTKLEDSAMYFCASSGPGKETQYFGPGTRLLVL.

CDR3 sequence reads: CASSMNRGEGNQPQHF. CDR3 nucleotides: TGTGCCAGTAGTATGAACAGGGGTGAGGGCAATCAGCCCCAGCATTTT. The J gene is TRBJ1-5, the V gene TRBV19, with TRBD1 identical over 7 bases. Trimming cost V 3 bases and J 2 bases; bases outside gene matches: 7. The CDR3 contains 16 residues. Per germline, CDR1 LNHDA and CDR2 SQIVND (reference sequence).

CDR3 in amino acids: CASSRTGFGETQYF. CDR3 bases: TGTGCCAGCAGCCGAACAGGGTTCGGAGAGACCCAGTACTTC. V and J are TRBV6-5 and TRBJ2-5, with a tentative D call TRBD1 (6 bases). Trimming took off 6 bases at V and 4 bases at J, with 15 bases between the two ends. Germline CDR1 and CDR2: MNHEY and SVGAGI. The CDR3 has 14 amino acids.

This chain links TRBV5-1 with TRBJ2-3; D not resolved. The V and J ends lost 0 bases and 3 bases respectively, with 8 bases between them. The CDR3 loop spans 14 amino acids. Germline V lookup: CDR1 SGHRS, CDR2 YFSETQ. In nucleotides, the CDR3 is TGCGCCAGCAGCTTGGGGATCCCAACAGATACGCAGTATTTT. This codes for CASSLGIPTDTQYF.

The V call is TRBV30, the J call TRBJ2-7; 8 positions match TRBD1. V shed 3 bases, J shed 1 base, and the junction held 5 bases outside the gene matches. This CDR3 is 14 amino acids long. The germline V gene has CDR1 GTSNPN and CDR2 SVGIG (reference sequence). CDR3 sequence (DNA): TGTGCCTGGAGGGGAACAGGGGGTTCCTACGAGCAGTACTTC. This codes for CAWRGTGGSYEQYF. Full variable domain (rest looked up from reference TRBV30 and TRBJ2-7): SQTIHQWPATLVQPVGSPLSLECTVEGTSNPNLYWYRQAAGRGLQLLFYSVGIGQISSEVPQNLSASRPQDRQFILSSKKLLLSDSGFYLCAWRGTGGSYEQYFGPGTRLTVT.

The chain joins TRBV3-1 to TRBJ2-6; D uncertain. V was cut by 4 bases and J by 0 bases, with 4 bases left in between. This CDR3 has 14 residues. The germline V gene encodes CDR1 LGHDT and CDR2 YNNKEL (reference sequence). The CDR3 is CASSPFSGANVLTF. CDR3 in DNA: TGTGCCAGCAGCCCTTTCTCTGGGGCCAACGTCCTGACTTTC.

This clonotype has just a few counts. V is TRBV5-1 and J is TRBJ2-6; TRBD1 agrees at 8 bases. The CDR3 is 20 amino acids. The V segment lost 4 bases and the J segment 0 bases; nucleotides outside the gene matches: 15. Germline V gene sequence: CDR1 SGHRS, CDR2 YFSETQ. CDR3 protein: CASSGRGTGLQLSGANVLTF. CDR3 DNA sequence: TGCGCCAGCAGCGGCAGAGGGACAGGCTTACAACTCTCTGGGGCCAACGTCCTGACTTTC.